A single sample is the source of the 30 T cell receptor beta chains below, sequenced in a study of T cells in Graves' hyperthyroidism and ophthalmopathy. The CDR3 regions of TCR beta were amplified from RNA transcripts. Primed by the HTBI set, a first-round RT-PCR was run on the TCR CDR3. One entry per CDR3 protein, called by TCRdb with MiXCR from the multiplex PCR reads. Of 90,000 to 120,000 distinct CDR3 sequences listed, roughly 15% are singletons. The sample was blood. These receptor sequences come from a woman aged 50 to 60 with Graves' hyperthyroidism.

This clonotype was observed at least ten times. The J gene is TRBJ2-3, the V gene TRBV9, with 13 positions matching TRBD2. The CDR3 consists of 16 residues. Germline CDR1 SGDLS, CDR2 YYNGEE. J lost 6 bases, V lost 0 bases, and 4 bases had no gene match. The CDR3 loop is CASSVELAGGADTQYF. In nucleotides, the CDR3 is TGTGCCAGCAGCGTAGAACTAGCGGGAGGGGCGGATACGCAGTATTTT.

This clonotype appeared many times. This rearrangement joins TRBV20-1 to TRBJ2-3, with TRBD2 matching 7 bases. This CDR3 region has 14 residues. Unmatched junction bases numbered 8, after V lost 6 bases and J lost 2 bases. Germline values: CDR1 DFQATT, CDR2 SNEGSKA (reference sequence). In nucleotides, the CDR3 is TGCAGTGCGGCGGGCGGGGGAACCACAGATACGCAGTATTTT. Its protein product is CSAAGGGTTDTQYF.

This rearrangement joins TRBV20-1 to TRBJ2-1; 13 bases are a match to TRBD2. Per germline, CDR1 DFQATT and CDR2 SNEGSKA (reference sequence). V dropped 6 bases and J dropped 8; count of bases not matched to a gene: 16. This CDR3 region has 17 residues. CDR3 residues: CSAPGTGTSGTFDEQFF. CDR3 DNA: TGCAGTGCCCCCGGGACCGGGACTAGCGGGACTTTTGATGAGCAGTTCTTC.

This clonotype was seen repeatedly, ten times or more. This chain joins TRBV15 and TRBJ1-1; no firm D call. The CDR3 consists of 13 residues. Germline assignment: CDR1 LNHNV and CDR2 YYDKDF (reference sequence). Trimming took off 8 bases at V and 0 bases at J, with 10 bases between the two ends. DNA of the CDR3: TGTGCCACCGCGGTCGACTTGAACACTGAAGCTTTCTTT. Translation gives CATAVDLNTEAFF.

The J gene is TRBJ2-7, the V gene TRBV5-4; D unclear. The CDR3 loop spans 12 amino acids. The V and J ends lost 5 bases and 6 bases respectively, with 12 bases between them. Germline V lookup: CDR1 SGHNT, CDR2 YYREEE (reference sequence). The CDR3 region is CASSFHGLEQYV. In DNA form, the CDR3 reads TGTGCCAGCAGTTTTCACGGTCTCGAGCAGTACGTC.

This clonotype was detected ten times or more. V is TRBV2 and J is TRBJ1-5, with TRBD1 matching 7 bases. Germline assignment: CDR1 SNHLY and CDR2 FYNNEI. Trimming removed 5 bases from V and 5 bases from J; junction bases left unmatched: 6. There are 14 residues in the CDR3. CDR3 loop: CASSPGQRYQPQHF. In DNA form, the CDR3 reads TGTGCCAGCAGTCCGGGACAGAGGTATCAGCCCCAGCATTTT.

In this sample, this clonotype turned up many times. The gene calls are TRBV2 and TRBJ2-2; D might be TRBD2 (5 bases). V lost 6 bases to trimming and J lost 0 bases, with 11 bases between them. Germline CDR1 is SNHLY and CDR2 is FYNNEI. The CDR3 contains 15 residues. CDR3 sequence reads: CASSVDYTNTGELFF. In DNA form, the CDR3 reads TGTGCCAGCAGCGTAGACTACACGAACACCGGGGAGCTGTTTTTT.

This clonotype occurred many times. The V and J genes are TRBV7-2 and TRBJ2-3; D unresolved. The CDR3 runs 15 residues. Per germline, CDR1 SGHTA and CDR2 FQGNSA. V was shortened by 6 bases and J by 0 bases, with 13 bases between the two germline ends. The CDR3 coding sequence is TGTGCCAGCAGTTTTGTGGCGCTGAGCACAGATACGCAGTATTTT. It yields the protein CASSFVALSTDTQYF. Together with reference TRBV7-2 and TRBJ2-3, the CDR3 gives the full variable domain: GAGVSQSPSNKVTEKGKDVELRCDPISGHTALYWYRQSLGQGLEFLIYFQGNSAPDKSGLPSDRFSAERTGGSVSTLTIQRTQQEDSAVYLCASSFVALSTDTQYFGPGTRLTVL.

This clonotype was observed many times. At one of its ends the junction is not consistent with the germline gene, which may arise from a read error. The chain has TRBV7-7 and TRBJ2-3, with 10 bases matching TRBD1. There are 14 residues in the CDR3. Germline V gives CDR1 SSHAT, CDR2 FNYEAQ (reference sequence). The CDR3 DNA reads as TGTGCTAGCAGCACTGGACAGGGGGCAGATACGCAGTATTTT. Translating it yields CASSTGQGADTQYF. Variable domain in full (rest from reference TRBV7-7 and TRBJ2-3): GAGVSQSPRYKVTKRGQDVTLRCDPISSHATLYWYQQALGQGPEFLTYFNYEAQPDKSGLPSDRFSAERPEGSISTLTIQRTEQRDSAMYRCASSTGQGADTQYFGPGTRLTVL.

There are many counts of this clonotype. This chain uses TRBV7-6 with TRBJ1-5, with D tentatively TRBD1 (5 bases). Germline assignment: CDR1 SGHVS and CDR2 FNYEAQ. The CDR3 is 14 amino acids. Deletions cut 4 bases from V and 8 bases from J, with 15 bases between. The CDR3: CASSSFSGLEPQHF. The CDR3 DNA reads TGTGCCAGCAGCTCTTTTTCAGGGCTTGAGCCCCAGCATTTT.

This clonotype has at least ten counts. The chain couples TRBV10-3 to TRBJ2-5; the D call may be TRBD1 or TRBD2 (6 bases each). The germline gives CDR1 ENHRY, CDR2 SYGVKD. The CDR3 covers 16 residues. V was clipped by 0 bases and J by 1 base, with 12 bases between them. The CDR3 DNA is TGTGCCATCAGTGAGTCCGACAGGAGGGGCCAAGAGACCCAGTACTTC. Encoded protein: CAISESDRRGQETQYF.

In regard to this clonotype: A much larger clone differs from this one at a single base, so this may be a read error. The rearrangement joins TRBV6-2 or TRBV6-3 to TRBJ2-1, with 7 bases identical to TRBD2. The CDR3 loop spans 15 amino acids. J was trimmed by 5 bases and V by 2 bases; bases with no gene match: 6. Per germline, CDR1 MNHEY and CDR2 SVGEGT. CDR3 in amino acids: CASSYGGEPHNEQFF. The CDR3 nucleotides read TGTGCCAGCAGTTACGGGGGGGAGCCCCACAATGAGCAGTTCTTC.

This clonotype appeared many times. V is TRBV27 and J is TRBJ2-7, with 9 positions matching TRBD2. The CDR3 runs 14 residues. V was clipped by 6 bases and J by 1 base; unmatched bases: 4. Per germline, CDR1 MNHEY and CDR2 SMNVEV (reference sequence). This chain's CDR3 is CASREAGGSYEQYF. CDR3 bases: TGTGCCAGCAGGGAAGCGGGAGGTTCCTACGAGCAGTACTTC.

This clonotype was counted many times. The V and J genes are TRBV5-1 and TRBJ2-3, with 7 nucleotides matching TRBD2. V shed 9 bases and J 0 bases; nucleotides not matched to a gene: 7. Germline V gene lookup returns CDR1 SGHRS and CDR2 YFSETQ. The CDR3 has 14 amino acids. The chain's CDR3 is CATSAGVSTDTQYF. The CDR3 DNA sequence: TGCGCCACTTCCGCGGGGGTGAGCACAGATACGCAGTATTTT.

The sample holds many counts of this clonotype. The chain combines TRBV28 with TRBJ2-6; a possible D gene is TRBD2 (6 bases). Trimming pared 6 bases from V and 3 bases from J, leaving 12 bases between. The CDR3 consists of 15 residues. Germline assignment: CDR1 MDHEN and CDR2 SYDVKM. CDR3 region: CASRKGGGGANVLTF. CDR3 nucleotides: TGTGCCAGCAGAAAGGGAGGAGGTGGGGCCAACGTCCTGACTTTC.

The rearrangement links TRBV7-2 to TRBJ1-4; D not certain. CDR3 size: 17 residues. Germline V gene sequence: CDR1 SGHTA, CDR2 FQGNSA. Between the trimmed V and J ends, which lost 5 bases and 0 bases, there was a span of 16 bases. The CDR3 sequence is CASSTSRRSATNEKLFF. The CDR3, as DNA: TGTGCCAGCAGCACAAGCCGAAGGTCTGCAACTAATGAAAAACTGTTTTTT.

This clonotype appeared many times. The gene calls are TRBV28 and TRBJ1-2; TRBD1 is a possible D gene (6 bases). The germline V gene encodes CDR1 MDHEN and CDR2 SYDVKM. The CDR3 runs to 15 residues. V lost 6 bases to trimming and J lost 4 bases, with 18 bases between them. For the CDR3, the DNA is TGTGCCAGCAGGGTACAGGGTGTTTCGGTCTATGGCTACACCTTC. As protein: CASRVQGVSVYGYTF.

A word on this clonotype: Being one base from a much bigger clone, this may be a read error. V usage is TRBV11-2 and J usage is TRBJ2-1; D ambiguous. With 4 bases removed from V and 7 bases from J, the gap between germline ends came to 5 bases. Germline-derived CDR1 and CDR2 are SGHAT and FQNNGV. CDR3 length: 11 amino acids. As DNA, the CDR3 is TGTGCCAGCAGCTGTGATAATGAGCAGTTCTTC. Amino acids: CASSCDNEQFF.

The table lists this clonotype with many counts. CDR3 DNA: TGTGCCAGCAGCGCACCGACTAGCGCGTCCTACGAGCAGTACTTC. Translation gives CASSAPTSASYEQYF. This chain joins TRBV6-1 and TRBJ2-7; TRBD2 aligns across 8 bases. The V gene end was trimmed by 6 bases and the J gene end by 1 base; junction bases not matched to a gene: 8. The CDR3 contains 15 residues. Germline lookup yields CDR1 MNHNS and CDR2 SASEGT.

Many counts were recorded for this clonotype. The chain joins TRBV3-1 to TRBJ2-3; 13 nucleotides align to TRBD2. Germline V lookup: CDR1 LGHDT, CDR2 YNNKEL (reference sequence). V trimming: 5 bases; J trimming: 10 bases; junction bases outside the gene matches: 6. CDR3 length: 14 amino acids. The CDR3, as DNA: TGTGCCAGCAGCAGACTAGCGGGAGGCGGGGCGCAGTATTTT. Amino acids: CASSRLAGGGAQYF.

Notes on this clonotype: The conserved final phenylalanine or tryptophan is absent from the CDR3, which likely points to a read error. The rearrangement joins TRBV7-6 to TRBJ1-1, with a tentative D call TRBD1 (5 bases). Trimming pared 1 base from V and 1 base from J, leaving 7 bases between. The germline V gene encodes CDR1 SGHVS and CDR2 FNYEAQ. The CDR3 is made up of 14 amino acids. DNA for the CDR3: TGTGCCAGCAGCTTAGGAGGGACGAACACTGAAGCTTTCCTT. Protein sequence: CASSLGGTNTEAFL.

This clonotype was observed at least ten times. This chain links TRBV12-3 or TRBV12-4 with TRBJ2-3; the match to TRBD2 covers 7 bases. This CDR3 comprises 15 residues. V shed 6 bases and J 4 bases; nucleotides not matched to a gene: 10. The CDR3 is CASSPTWEGADTQYF. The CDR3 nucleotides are TGTGCCAGCAGCCCCACGTGGGAGGGCGCAGATACGCAGTATTTT.

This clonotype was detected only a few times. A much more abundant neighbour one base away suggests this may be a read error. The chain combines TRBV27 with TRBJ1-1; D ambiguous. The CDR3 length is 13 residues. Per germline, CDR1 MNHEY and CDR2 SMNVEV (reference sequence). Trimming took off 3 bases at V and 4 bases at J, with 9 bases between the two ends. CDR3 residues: CASSFTLSTEAFF. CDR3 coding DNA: TGTGCCAGCAGTTTTACATTGAGCACTGAAGCTTTCTTT.

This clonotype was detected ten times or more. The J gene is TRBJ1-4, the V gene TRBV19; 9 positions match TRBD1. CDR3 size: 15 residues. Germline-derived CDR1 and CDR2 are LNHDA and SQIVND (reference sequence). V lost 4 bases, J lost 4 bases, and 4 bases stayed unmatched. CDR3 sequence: CASSTKDRGNEKLFF. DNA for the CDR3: TGTGCCAGTAGTACGAAGGACAGGGGTAATGAAAAACTGTTTTTT.

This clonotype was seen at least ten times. The CDR3 region has the DNA TGCGCCAGCAGCTGGGGGACAGAGAACACTGAAGCTTTCTTT. This encodes CASSWGTENTEAFF. V and J are TRBV5-1 and TRBJ1-1; 7 nucleotides match TRBD1. The CDR3 runs to 14 residues. Germline V CDR1 and CDR2: SGHRS, YFSETQ. V lost 3 bases, J lost 1 base, and 3 bases stayed unmatched.

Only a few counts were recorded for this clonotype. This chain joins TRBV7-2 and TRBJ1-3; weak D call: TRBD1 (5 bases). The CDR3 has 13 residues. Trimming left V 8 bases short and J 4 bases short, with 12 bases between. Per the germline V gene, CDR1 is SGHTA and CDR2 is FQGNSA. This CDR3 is CASGTYLGNTIYF. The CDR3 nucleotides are TGTGCCAGCGGGACTTACTTGGGAAACACCATATATTTT.

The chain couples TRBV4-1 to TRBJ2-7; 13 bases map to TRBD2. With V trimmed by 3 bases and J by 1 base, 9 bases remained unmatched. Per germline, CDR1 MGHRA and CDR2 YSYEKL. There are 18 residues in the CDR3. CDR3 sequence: CASSHQLGTSGMSYEQYF. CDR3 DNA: TGCGCCAGCAGCCACCAACTGGGGACTAGCGGGATGTCCTACGAGCAGTACTTC.

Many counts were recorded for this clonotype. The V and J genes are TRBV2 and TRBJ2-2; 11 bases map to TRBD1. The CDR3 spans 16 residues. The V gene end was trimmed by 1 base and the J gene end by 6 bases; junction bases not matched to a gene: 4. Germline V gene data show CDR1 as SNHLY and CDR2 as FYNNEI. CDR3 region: CASSEGTGGIAGELFF. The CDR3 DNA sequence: TGTGCCAGCAGTGAAGGGACAGGGGGCATCGCCGGGGAGCTGTTTTTT.

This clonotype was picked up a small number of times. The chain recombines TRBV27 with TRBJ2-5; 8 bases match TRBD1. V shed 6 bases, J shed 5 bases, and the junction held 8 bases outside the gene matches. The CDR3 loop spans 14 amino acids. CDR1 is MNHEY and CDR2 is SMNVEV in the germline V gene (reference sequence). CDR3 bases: TGTGCCAGCAGATTACAGGGGGTAGGGGAGACCCAGTACTTC. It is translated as CASRLQGVGETQYF.

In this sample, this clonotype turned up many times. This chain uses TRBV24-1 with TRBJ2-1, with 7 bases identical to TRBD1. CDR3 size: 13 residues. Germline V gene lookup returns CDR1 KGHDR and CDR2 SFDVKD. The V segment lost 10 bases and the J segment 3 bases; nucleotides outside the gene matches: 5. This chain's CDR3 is CATRDSIYNEQFF. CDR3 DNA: TGTGCCACTAGGGACAGCATCTACAATGAGCAGTTCTTC.